These T cell receptor beta chains were read from a single sample in a study of blood T cell repertoires in COVID-19. Sequencing was performed with immunoSEQ multiplex PCR; in TCRdb, only in-frame clones are kept and a portion is missing. Of fewer than 250,000 clones in the sample, about 82% were seen once. Sample: PBMCs or T cells enriched from blood (not recorded which). These receptor sequences come from a woman aged 45 to 65 who had recovered from COVID-19. The CDR3 runs from the conserved cysteine through the conserved F or W. Each record gives: D gene, J gene, clone size, V gene, CDR3 DNA, CDR3 protein. The D gene is left open where the match is weak. Size is omitted from some rows. Given values are once, few, many or a class for expanded clones.

d_call: -
j_call: TRBJ2-1
clone_size: -
v_call: TRBV28
cdr3_nt: TGTGCCAGCAGTTCACACCAACTAGGCATCGATGAGCAGTTCTTC
cdr3_aa: CASSSHQLGIDEQFF

d_call: TRBD2
j_call: TRBJ2-3
clone_size: -
v_call: TRBV7-2
cdr3_nt: TGTGCCAGCAGCTTAAGGACTAGCGGGGGGAAGAGCACAGATACGCAGTATTTT
cdr3_aa: CASSLRTSGGKSTDTQYF

d_call: -
j_call: TRBJ1-2
clone_size: -
v_call: TRBV19
cdr3_nt: TGTGCCAGTAGTATACTCGGGGAATCTAACTATGGCTACACCTTC
cdr3_aa: CASSILGESNYGYTF

d_call: -
j_call: TRBJ1-5
clone_size: -
v_call: TRBV7-2
cdr3_nt: TGTGCCAGCAGCTGGGACACTACGAGCAATCAGCCCCAGCATTTT
cdr3_aa: CASSWDTTSNQPQHF

d_call: TRBD2
j_call: TRBJ2-3
clone_size: -
v_call: TRBV4-3
cdr3_nt: TGCGCCAGCAGCCCCGTGGGACTAGCGGGAGCAGATACGCAGTATTTT
cdr3_aa: CASSPVGLAGADTQYF

d_call: TRBD1
j_call: TRBJ1-4
clone_size: once
v_call: TRBV28
cdr3_nt: TGTGCCAGCAGGTACGACAGGGGGGCGGGCGAAAAACTGTTTTTT
cdr3_aa: CASRYDRGAGEKLFF

d_call: -
j_call: TRBJ2-7
clone_size: -
v_call: TRBV7-9
cdr3_nt: TGTGCCAGCAGCTCACCCGTGGACAGTCTTAGTTTCCACGAGCAGTACTTC
cdr3_aa: CASSSPVDSLSFHEQYF

d_call: -
j_call: TRBJ1-2
clone_size: -
v_call: TRBV6-6
cdr3_nt: TGTGCCAGCCGTCCTTGGGGGGGGTCTTTGGCTAACTATGGCTACACCTTC
cdr3_aa: CASRPWGGSLANYGYTF

d_call: -
j_call: TRBJ2-3
clone_size: -
v_call: TRBV6-1
cdr3_nt: TGTGCCAGCAGTGAAGGTGTAGGGGGTACAGATACGCAGTATTTT
cdr3_aa: CASSEGVGGTDTQYF

d_call: TRBD2
j_call: TRBJ2-7
clone_size: once
v_call: TRBV30
cdr3_nt: TGTGCCTGGAGCACGGGGGGACCCAGCGAGCAGTACTTC
cdr3_aa: CAWSTGGPSEQYF

d_call: -
j_call: TRBJ1-5
clone_size: once
v_call: TRBV6-6
cdr3_nt: TGTGCCAGCAATCCGACAGATGTAAATCAGCCCCAGCATTTT
cdr3_aa: CASNPTDVNQPQHF

d_call: -
j_call: TRBJ2-7
clone_size: -
v_call: TRBV9
cdr3_nt: TGTGCCAGCAGCGTAGGACGGGGGAGCTACGAGCAGTACTTC
cdr3_aa: CASSVGRGSYEQYF

d_call: -
j_call: TRBJ2-2
clone_size: -
v_call: TRBV28
cdr3_nt: TGTGCCAGCGAGAAGAACACCGGGGAGCTGTTTTTT
cdr3_aa: CASEKNTGELFF

d_call: -
j_call: TRBJ1-6
clone_size: -
v_call: TRBV30
cdr3_nt: TGTGCCTGGAGTGTAAATGGCCACGGAGCCTCGTCACCCCTCCACTTT
cdr3_aa: CAWSVNGHGASSPLHF

d_call: -
j_call: TRBJ1-3
clone_size: -
v_call: TRBV6-5
cdr3_nt: TGTGCCAGCAGGGAGGGGGGGAGAAACACCATATATTTT
cdr3_aa: CASREGGRNTIYF

d_call: -
j_call: TRBJ1-2
clone_size: -
v_call: TRBV12-5
cdr3_nt: TGTGCTAGTGGTTTGGGAGACAGTCACTATGGCTACACCTTC
cdr3_aa: CASGLGDSHYGYTF

d_call: -
j_call: TRBJ1-1
clone_size: -
v_call: TRBV12-5
cdr3_nt: TGTGCTAGTGGTTTGGTACGTGGGGGGTGGACTGAAGCTTTCTTT
cdr3_aa: CASGLVRGGWTEAFF

d_call: -
j_call: TRBJ2-5
clone_size: -
v_call: TRBV9
cdr3_nt: TGTGCCAGCAGCGTAGCCCGGGGAGAAGCGACCCAGTACTTC
cdr3_aa: CASSVARGEATQYF

d_call: TRBD1
j_call: TRBJ2-1
clone_size: -
v_call: TRBV24-1
cdr3_nt: TGTGCCACCAGTGACCCGGGACAGGGGGAGAGTAATGAGCAGTTCTTC
cdr3_aa: CATSDPGQGESNEQFF

d_call: -
j_call: TRBJ1-5
clone_size: -
v_call: TRBV30
cdr3_nt: TGTGCCTGGAGTCCCGGCCTGTCTGGGCCACTCGTATCTCAGCCCCAGCATTTT
cdr3_aa: CAWSPGLSGPLVSQPQHF

d_call: -
j_call: TRBJ2-2
clone_size: -
v_call: TRBV9
cdr3_nt: TGTGCCAGCAGCCCCGACTTCTTGTCCACCGGGGAGCTGTTTTTT
cdr3_aa: CASSPDFLSTGELFF

d_call: -
j_call: TRBJ2-1
clone_size: -
v_call: TRBV2
cdr3_nt: TGTGCCAGCAGTGAGTTTCGAAGCGGAAATGAGCAGTTCTTC
cdr3_aa: CASSEFRSGNEQFF

d_call: TRBD1
j_call: TRBJ1-2
clone_size: -
v_call: TRBV7-3
cdr3_nt: TGTGCCAGCAGCCCACAGGGACAGGTAGTTGGCTACACCTTC
cdr3_aa: CASSPQGQVVGYTF

d_call: TRBD1
j_call: TRBJ1-1
clone_size: once
v_call: TRBV13
cdr3_nt: TGTGCCAGCAGCCATACTGGGACAGGGGGTAACACTGAAGCTTTCTTT
cdr3_aa: CASSHTGTGGNTEAFF

d_call: TRBD1
j_call: TRBJ1-4
clone_size: -
v_call: TRBV2
cdr3_nt: TGTGCCAGCAGACCGGACAGGGTAAATGAAAAACTGTTTTTT
cdr3_aa: CASRPDRVNEKLFF

d_call: -
j_call: TRBJ2-6
clone_size: -
v_call: TRBV6-5
cdr3_nt: TGTGCCAGCAATATACAGGGCTCTGGGGCCAACGTCCTGACTTTC
cdr3_aa: CASNIQGSGANVLTF

d_call: -
j_call: TRBJ2-1
clone_size: -
v_call: TRBV5-1
cdr3_nt: TGCGCCAGCAGCTTCCAGGGTAGCTCCTACAATGAGCAGTTCTTC
cdr3_aa: CASSFQGSSYNEQFF

d_call: -
j_call: TRBJ1-3
clone_size: -
v_call: TRBV5-1
cdr3_nt: TGCGCCAGCAGCTTGGGCAGCTCTGGAAACACCATATATTTT
cdr3_aa: CASSLGSSGNTIYF

d_call: TRBD1
j_call: TRBJ1-5
clone_size: -
v_call: TRBV18
cdr3_nt: TGTGCCAGCTCACAGGGGGCGCGCAATCAGCCCCAGCATTTT
cdr3_aa: CASSQGARNQPQHF

d_call: TRBD1
j_call: TRBJ2-5
clone_size: -
v_call: TRBV3-1/TRBV3-2
cdr3_nt: TGTGCCAGCAGCCCAGAAGGGACAGGGTCTTTGGAGACCCAGTACTTC
cdr3_aa: CASSPEGTGSLETQYF

d_call: -
j_call: TRBJ1-2
clone_size: -
v_call: TRBV4-2
cdr3_nt: TGTGCCAGCAGCCAAGATCTGTTTAACTATGGCTACACCTTC
cdr3_aa: CASSQDLFNYGYTF

d_call: -
j_call: TRBJ1-6
clone_size: -
v_call: TRBV29-1
cdr3_nt: TGCAGCGTTGCCGCTTCTGAACGGTCACCCCTCCACTTT
cdr3_aa: CSVAASERSPLHF

d_call: -
j_call: TRBJ1-5
clone_size: -
v_call: TRBV12-3/TRBV12-4
cdr3_nt: TGTGCCAGCAGGGACTTCGGGAATCAGCCCCAGCATTTT
cdr3_aa: CASRDFGNQPQHF

d_call: -
j_call: TRBJ1-5
clone_size: -
v_call: TRBV30
cdr3_nt: TGTGCCTGGAGTGTACCCGGGGGAAGTGGCAATCAGCCCCAGCATTTT
cdr3_aa: CAWSVPGGSGNQPQHF

d_call: TRBD2
j_call: TRBJ2-2
clone_size: -
v_call: TRBV7-8
cdr3_nt: TGTGCCAGCAGCCGGGGGGTGGGGACTAGCAACACCGGGGAGCTGTTTTTT
cdr3_aa: CASSRGVGTSNTGELFF

d_call: TRBD2
j_call: TRBJ2-7
clone_size: once
v_call: TRBV28
cdr3_nt: TGTGCCAGCAGTTTCCAACGATCAGGACTAGCGGGAGCCTACGAGCAGTACTTC
cdr3_aa: CASSFQRSGLAGAYEQYF

d_call: TRBD2
j_call: TRBJ2-1
clone_size: -
v_call: TRBV9
cdr3_nt: TGTGCCAGCAGCGTAGAAAGCGGGAGTAATGAGCAGTTCTTC
cdr3_aa: CASSVESGSNEQFF

d_call: TRBD1
j_call: TRBJ1-1
clone_size: -
v_call: TRBV4-1
cdr3_nt: TGCGCCAGCAGCCCCGGACAGGGCGGCGAGGCTTTCTTT
cdr3_aa: CASSPGQGGEAFF

d_call: -
j_call: TRBJ1-5
clone_size: -
v_call: TRBV18
cdr3_nt: TGTGCCAGCTCACCGTTCGAGCTAAACAATCAGCCCCAGCATTTT
cdr3_aa: CASSPFELNNQPQHF

d_call: -
j_call: TRBJ1-2
clone_size: -
v_call: TRBV11-2
cdr3_nt: TGTGCCAGCAGCTTAGATGTCTTCTATGGCTACACCTTC
cdr3_aa: CASSLDVFYGYTF

d_call: -
j_call: TRBJ1-6
clone_size: -
v_call: TRBV7-2
cdr3_nt: TGTGCCAGCAGCCCCCTTACATATAATTCACCCCTCCACTTT
cdr3_aa: CASSPLTYNSPLHF

d_call: TRBD1
j_call: TRBJ1-5
clone_size: -
v_call: TRBV10-3
cdr3_nt: TGTGCCATCAGTCGAACAGGGGGCCGGGATCAGCCCCAGCATTTT
cdr3_aa: CAISRTGGRDQPQHF

d_call: -
j_call: TRBJ2-7
clone_size: -
v_call: TRBV28
cdr3_nt: TGTGCCAGCCAGGCAGGGGTCCTCTCCTACGAGCAGTACTTC
cdr3_aa: CASQAGVLSYEQYF

d_call: TRBD2
j_call: TRBJ2-3
clone_size: few
v_call: TRBV6-4
cdr3_nt: TGTGCCAGCAGTGACTCCCTAGCGGGAGGATCGGATACGCAGTATTTT
cdr3_aa: CASSDSLAGGSDTQYF

d_call: -
j_call: TRBJ2-1
clone_size: few
v_call: TRBV12-3/TRBV12-4
cdr3_nt: TGTGCCAGCAGTGAGTACAATGAGCAGTTCTTC
cdr3_aa: CASSEYNEQFF

d_call: -
j_call: TRBJ1-1
clone_size: -
v_call: TRBV6-4
cdr3_nt: TGTGCCAGCGCGGTAGCGACCTACACTGAAGCTTTCTTT
cdr3_aa: CASAVATYTEAFF

d_call: -
j_call: TRBJ2-1
clone_size: -
v_call: TRBV28
cdr3_nt: TGTGCCAGCACTCTACAGGGTGCTGGTGATGAGCAGTTCTTC
cdr3_aa: CASTLQGAGDEQFF

d_call: -
j_call: TRBJ2-2
clone_size: -
v_call: TRBV5-4
cdr3_nt: TGTGCCAGCAGCTTGGGGGGTCGGGGAGACACCGGGGAGCTGTTTTTT
cdr3_aa: CASSLGGRGDTGELFF

d_call: -
j_call: TRBJ1-5
clone_size: -
v_call: TRBV18
cdr3_nt: TGTGCCAGCTCACCAAAGTCAGGTAATAGCAATCAGCCCCAGCATTTT
cdr3_aa: CASSPKSGNSNQPQHF